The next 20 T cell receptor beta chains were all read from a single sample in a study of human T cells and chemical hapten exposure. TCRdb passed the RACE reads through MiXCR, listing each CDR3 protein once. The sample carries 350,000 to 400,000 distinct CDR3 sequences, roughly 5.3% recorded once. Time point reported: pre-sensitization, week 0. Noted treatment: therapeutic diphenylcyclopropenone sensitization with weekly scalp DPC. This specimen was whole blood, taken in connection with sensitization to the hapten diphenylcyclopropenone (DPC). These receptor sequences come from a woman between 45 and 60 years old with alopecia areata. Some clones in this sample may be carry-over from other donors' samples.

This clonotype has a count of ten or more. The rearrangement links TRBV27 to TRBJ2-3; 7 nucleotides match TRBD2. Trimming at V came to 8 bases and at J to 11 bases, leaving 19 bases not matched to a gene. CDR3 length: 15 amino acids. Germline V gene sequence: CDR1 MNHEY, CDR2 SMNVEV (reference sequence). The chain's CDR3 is CASSGDVLASEGQYF. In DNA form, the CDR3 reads TGTGCCAGCTCCGGCGACGTACTAGCGTCCGAAGGGCAGTATTTT.

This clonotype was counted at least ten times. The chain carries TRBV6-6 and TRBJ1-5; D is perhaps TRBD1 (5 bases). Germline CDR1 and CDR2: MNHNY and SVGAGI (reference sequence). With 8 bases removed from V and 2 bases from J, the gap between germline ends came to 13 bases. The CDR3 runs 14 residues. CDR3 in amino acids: CASFKRDGNQPQHF. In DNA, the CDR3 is TGTGCCAGCTTTAAAAGGGACGGCAATCAGCCCCAGCATTTT.

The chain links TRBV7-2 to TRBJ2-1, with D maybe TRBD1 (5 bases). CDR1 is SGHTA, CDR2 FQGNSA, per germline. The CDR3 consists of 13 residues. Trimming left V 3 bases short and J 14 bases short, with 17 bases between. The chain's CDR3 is CASSLSTESREFF. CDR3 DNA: TGTGCCAGCAGCTTGAGTACCGAGTCCAGGGAGTTCTTC.

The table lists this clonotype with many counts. The CDR3 region has the DNA TGTGCCAGCAGCTTAATGACAGGGGGCTTAACAGATACGCAGTATTTT. Residues: CASSLMTGGLTDTQYF. The chain employs TRBV11-3 and TRBJ2-3; 10 bases fit TRBD1. There are 16 residues in the CDR3. Germline assignment: CDR1 SGHNT and CDR2 YENEEA. The trim removed 2 bases at V and 3 bases at J, leaving 5 bases unmatched.

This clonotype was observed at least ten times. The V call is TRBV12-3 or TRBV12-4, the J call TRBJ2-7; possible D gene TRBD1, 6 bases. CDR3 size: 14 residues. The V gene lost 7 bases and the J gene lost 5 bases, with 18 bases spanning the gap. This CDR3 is CASTPGYRGNEQYF. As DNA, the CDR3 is TGTGCCAGCACCCCCGGGTATAGGGGGAACGAGCAGTACTTC.

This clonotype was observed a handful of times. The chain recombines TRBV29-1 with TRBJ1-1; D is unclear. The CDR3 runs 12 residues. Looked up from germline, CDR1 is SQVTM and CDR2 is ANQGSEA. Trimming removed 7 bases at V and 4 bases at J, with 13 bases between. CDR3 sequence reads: CSARNLPTEAFF. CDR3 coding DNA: TGCAGCGCCCGCAACCTACCCACTGAAGCTTTCTTT.

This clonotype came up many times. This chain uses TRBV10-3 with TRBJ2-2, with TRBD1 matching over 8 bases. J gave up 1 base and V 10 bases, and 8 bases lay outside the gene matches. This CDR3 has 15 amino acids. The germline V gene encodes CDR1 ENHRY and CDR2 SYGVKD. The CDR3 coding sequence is TGTGCCACCCGTCCCGGGACAGGGAACACCGGGGAGCTGTTTTTT. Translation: CATRPGTGNTGELFF.

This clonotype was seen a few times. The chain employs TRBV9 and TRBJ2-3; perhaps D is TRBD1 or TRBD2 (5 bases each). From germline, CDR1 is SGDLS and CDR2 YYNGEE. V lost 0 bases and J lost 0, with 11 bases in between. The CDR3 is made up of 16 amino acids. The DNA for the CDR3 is TGTGCCAGCAGCGTAGCCGGGGCGCCTAGCACAGATACGCAGTATTTT. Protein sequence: CASSVAGAPSTDTQYF.

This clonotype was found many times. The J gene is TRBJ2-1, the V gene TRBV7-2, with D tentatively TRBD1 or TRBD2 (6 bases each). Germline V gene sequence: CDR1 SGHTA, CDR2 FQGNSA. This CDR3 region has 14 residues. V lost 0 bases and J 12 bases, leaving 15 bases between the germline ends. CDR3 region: CASSLAPEGGGQFF. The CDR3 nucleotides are TGTGCCAGCAGCTTAGCCCCCGAGGGGGGCGGGCAGTTCTTC.

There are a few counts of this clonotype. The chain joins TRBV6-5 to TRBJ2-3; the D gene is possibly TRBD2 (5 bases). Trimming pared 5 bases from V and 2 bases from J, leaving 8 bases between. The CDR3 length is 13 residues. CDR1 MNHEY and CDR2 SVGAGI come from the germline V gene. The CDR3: CASSALATDTQYF. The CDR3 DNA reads TGTGCCAGCAGTGCGCTAGCCACAGATACGCAGTATTTT.

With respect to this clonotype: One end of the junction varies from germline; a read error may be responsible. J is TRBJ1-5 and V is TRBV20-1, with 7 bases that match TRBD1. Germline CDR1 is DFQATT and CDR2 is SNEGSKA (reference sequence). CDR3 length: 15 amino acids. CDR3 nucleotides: TGCAGTGCTGGAGAAACCGGGACAGGCAATCAGCCCCAGCATTTT. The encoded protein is CSAGETGTGNQPQHF.

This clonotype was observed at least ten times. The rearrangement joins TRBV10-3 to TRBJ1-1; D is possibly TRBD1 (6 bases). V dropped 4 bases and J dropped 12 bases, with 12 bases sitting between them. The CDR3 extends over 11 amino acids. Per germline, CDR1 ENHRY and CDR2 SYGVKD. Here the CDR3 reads CAISGGAVTFF. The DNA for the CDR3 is TGTGCCATCAGTGGGGGGGCTGTAACTTTCTTT.

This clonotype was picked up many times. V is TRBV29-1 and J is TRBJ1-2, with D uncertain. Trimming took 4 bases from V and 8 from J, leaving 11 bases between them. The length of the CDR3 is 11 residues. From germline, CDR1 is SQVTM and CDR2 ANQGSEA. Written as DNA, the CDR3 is TGCAGCGTTGGACGGAACAGCGGCTACACCTTC. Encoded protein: CSVGRNSGYTF.

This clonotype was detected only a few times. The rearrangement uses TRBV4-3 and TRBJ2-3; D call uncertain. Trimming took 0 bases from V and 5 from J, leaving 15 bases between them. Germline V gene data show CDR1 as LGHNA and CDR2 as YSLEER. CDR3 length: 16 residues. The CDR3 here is CASSQELDEPGDTQYF. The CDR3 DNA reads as TGCGCCAGCAGCCAAGAGTTAGATGAGCCAGGAGATACGCAGTATTTT.

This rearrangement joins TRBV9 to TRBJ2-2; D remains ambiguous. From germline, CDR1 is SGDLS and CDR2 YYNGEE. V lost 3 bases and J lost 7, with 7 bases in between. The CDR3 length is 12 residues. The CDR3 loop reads CASSGLGGELFF. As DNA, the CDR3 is TGTGCCAGCAGCGGGTTGGGCGGGGAGCTGTTTTTT.

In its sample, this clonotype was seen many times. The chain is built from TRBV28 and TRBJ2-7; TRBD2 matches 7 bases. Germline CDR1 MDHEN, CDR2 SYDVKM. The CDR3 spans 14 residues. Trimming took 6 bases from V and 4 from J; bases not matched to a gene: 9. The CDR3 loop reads CASRLPGGWYEQYF. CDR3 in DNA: TGTGCCAGCAGACTCCCGGGGGGTTGGTACGAGCAGTACTTC.

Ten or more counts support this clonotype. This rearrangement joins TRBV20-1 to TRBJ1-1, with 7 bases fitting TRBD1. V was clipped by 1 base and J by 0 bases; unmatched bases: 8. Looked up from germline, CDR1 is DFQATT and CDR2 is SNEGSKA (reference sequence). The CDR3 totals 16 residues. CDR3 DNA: TGCAGTGCTAGAGCTTCAGGGGGAAGTTTGAACACTGAAGCTTTCTTT. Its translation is CSARASGGSLNTEAFF.

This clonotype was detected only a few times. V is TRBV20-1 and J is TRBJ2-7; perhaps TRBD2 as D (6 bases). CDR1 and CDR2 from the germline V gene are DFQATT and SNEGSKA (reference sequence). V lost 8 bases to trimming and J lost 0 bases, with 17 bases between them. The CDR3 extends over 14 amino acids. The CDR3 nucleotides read TGCAGTTCTGTGGGTAGCGGTAGCTCCTACGAGCAGTACTTC. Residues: CSSVGSGSSYEQYF.

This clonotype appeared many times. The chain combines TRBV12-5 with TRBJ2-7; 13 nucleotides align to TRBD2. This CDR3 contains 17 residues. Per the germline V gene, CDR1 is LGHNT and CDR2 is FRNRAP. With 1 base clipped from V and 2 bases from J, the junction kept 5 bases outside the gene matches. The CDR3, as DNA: TGTGCTAGTGGTTTGGCGGAAGGGACTAGCGGGACCTACGAGCAGTACTTC. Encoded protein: CASGLAEGTSGTYEQYF.

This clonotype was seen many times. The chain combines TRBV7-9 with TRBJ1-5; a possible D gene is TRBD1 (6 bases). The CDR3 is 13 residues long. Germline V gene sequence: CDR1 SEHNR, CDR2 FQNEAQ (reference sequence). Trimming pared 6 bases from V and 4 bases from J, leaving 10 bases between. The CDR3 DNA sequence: TGTGCCAGCAGTTCTACAGGGAATCAGCCCCAGCATTTT. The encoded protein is CASSSTGNQPQHF. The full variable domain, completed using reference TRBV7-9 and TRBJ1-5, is DTGVSQNPRHKITKRGQNVTFRCDPISEHNRLYWYRQTLGQGPEFLTYFQNEAQLEKSRLLSDRFSAERPKGSFSTLEIQRTEQGDSAMYLCASSSTGNQPQHFGDGTRLSIL.